This entry lists 25 T cell receptor beta chains sequenced from one sample in a study of T cells in tumors after PD-1 blockade. The method was immunoSEQ multiplex PCR; TCRdb's version includes in-frame clones alone and lacks a portion of them. The sample contains about 47,000 clones, roughly 73% of which appear only once. This specimen consisted of PBMCs, obtained before anti-PD-1 treatment. Source of these receptors: a human donor with basal cell carcinoma.

J is TRBJ2-3 and V is TRBV5-7, with unresolved D. TRBV5-7 counts as an open reading frame of uncertain function. This CDR3 region has 13 residues. Trimming removed 7 bases from V and 0 bases from J, with 9 bases in between. In nucleotides, the CDR3 is TGTGCCAGCGGCTCGAGAAGCACAGATACGCAGTATTTT. It encodes CASGSRSTDTQYF.

This clone was seen a few times. The chain recombines TRBV19 with TRBJ1-5; D not certain. CDR1 and CDR2 (germline): LNHDA, SQIVND (reference sequence). V was shortened by 2 bases and J by 2 bases, with 10 bases between the two germline ends. This CDR3 spans 15 amino acids. The CDR3, as DNA: TGTGCCAGTAGTATAAGCCGTACAGGCAATCAGCCCCAGCATTTT. Its translation is CASSISRTGNQPQHF.

The V gene is TRBV30, the J gene TRBJ1-5; the D gene is possibly TRBD1 (5 bases). The CDR3 runs to 15 residues. Trimming cost V 2 bases and J 3 bases, with 14 bases left between them. Germline values: CDR1 GTSNPN, CDR2 SVGIG (reference sequence). This CDR3 is CAWSQRGSVNQPQHF. CDR3 bases: TGTGCCTGGAGTCAGAGGGGATCGGTCAATCAGCCCCAGCATTTT.

The chain carries TRBV6-4 and TRBJ2-3; maybe TRBD2 (6 bases). The germline gives CDR1 MRHNA, CDR2 SNTAGT. V lost 4 bases, J lost 1 base, and 9 bases lay in between. The CDR3 has 14 amino acids. The CDR3 coding sequence is TGTGCCAGCAGTGCCGGGGGTGGCACAGATACGCAGTATTTT. Its translation is CASSAGGGTDTQYF.

The gene calls are TRBV24-1 and TRBJ2-3; no clear D. Per germline, CDR1 KGHDR and CDR2 SFDVKD. This CDR3 contains 13 residues. Between the trimmed V and J ends, which lost 3 bases and 2 bases, there was a span of 5 bases. CDR3: CATSDPDTDTQYF. The CDR3 bases are TGTGCCACCAGTGATCCTGACACAGATACGCAGTATTTT.

The chain combines TRBV3-1 (or the pseudogene TRBV3-2) with TRBJ1-3, with 8 bases lining up with TRBD1. Germline CDR1 and CDR2: LGHDT and YNNKEL (reference sequence). J was trimmed by 4 bases and V by 4 bases; bases with no gene match: 6. The CDR3 length is 15 residues. CDR3 nucleotides: TGTGCCAGCAGCCCACGGACAGGGACGGGAAACACCATATATTTT. Translating gives CASSPRTGTGNTIYF.

The chain has TRBV28 and TRBJ2-3, with 12 bases fitting TRBD2. The V gene end was trimmed by 6 bases and the J gene end by 5 bases; junction bases not matched to a gene: 6. The germline V gene encodes CDR1 MDHEN and CDR2 SYDVKM. CDR3 length: 15 residues. Here the CDR3 reads CASRPPGLAGDTQYF. In DNA, the CDR3 is TGTGCCAGCAGGCCTCCGGGACTAGCGGGAGATACGCAGTATTTT.

CDR3 nucleotides: TGTGCCAGCAGCTTAGCGCAGACTTACGAGCAGTACTTC. Translation: CASSLAQTYEQYF. J is TRBJ2-7 and V is TRBV11-1, with D hard to call. Germline CDR1 reads SGHAT; CDR2 reads FQDESV (reference sequence). Trimming stripped 0 bases from V and 4 bases from J, with 7 bases between. CDR3 length: 13 amino acids.

The J gene is TRBJ1-1, the V gene TRBV29-1; perhaps TRBD1 as D (6 bases). Germline CDR1 is SQVTM and CDR2 is ANQGSEA. Trimming removed 6 bases at V and 10 bases at J, with 15 bases between. The CDR3 has 11 amino acids. DNA of the CDR3: TGCAGCGTAATATCGGGGGCAGGAGCTTTCTTT. It translates to CSVISGAGAFF.

The chain employs TRBV6-5 and TRBJ2-5; D is possibly TRBD2 (5 bases). Germline CDR1 and CDR2: MNHEY and SVGAGI. Trimming stripped 0 bases from V and 0 bases from J, with 8 bases between. CDR3 length: 15 amino acids. CDR3 nucleotides: TGTGCCAGCAGTTACTCGCAGCGGTACCAAGAGACCCAGTACTTC. It encodes CASSYSQRYQETQYF.

The chain uses TRBV28 and TRBJ2-7; 14 bases line up with TRBD2. Per germline, CDR1 MDHEN and CDR2 SYDVKM. The CDR3 spans 15 residues. With 3 bases clipped from V and 12 bases from J, the junction kept 10 bases outside the gene matches. CDR3 bases: TGTGCCAGCAGTTTCCGCGGACTAGCGGGAGGAACTCTGTACTTC. The encoded protein is CASSFRGLAGGTLYF.

V gene TRBV19 combines with J gene TRBJ2-7; no firm D call. Germline V gives CDR1 LNHDA, CDR2 SQIVND (reference sequence). The CDR3 spans 15 residues. V was cut by 5 bases and J by 2 bases, with 16 bases left in between. CDR3 protein: CASSYSGPAPYEQYF. For the CDR3, the DNA is TGTGCCAGTAGTTATTCCGGGCCGGCCCCCTACGAGCAGTACTTC.

This sequence joins TRBV10-3 and TRBJ1-5; 7 bases map to TRBD1. With 3 bases clipped from V and 6 bases from J, the junction kept 8 bases outside the gene matches. The germline gives CDR1 ENHRY, CDR2 SYGVKD. This CDR3 comprises 15 residues. This CDR3 is CAISEQQGKGQPQHF. The CDR3 nucleotides are TGTGCCATCAGTGAACAACAGGGGAAGGGTCAGCCCCAGCATTTT.

This clone appeared once. The V gene is TRBV2, the J gene TRBJ2-5; no clear D gene. The CDR3 has 15 residues. Trimming pared 1 base from V and 5 bases from J, leaving 14 bases between. Germline CDR1 reads SNHLY; CDR2 reads FYNNEI. CDR3 bases: TGTGCCAGCAGTGAAGAGGTTCGGAGTTACGAGACCCAGTACTTC. Translation: CASSEEVRSYETQYF.

The rearrangement links TRBV28 to TRBJ1-3; D is perhaps TRBD1 (6 bases). CDR1 is MDHEN and CDR2 is SYDVKM in the germline V gene. The CDR3 has 15 amino acids. Trimming took 5 bases from V and 1 from J, leaving 12 bases between them. CDR3 DNA: TGTGCCAGCAGTAACCTAGGACAGTCTGGAAACACCATATATTTT. This gives the protein CASSNLGQSGNTIYF. Variable domain in full (rest from reference TRBV28 and TRBJ1-3): DVKVTQSSRYLVKRTGEKVFLECVQDMDHENMFWYRQDPGLGLRLIYFSYDVKMKEKGDIPEGYSVSREKKERFSLILESASTNQTSMYLCASSNLGQSGNTIYFGEGSWLTVV.

This chain uses TRBV28 with TRBJ2-7; 9 positions agree with TRBD1. The CDR3 runs 15 residues. J lost 5 bases, V lost 5 bases, and 10 bases had no gene match. Looked up from germline, CDR1 is MDHEN and CDR2 is SYDVKM. CDR3 protein: CASSQPGQGVDEQYF. CDR3 bases: TGTGCCAGCAGTCAGCCGGGACAGGGAGTGGACGAGCAGTACTTC.

The rearrangement uses TRBV9 and TRBJ1-6; no clear D gene. The germline gives CDR1 SGDLS, CDR2 YYNGEE. CDR3 length: 13 residues. Trimming took off 0 bases at V and 7 bases at J, with 5 bases between the two ends. The CDR3 reads CASSVGGNSPLHF. DNA for the CDR3: TGTGCCAGCAGCGTAGGAGGGAATTCACCCCTCCACTTT.

The rearrangement joins TRBV24-1 to TRBJ2-2; unclear D gene. The germline V gene encodes CDR1 KGHDR and CDR2 SFDVKD. The V end lost 1 base, the J end lost 6 bases, and 8 bases lay between the germline ends. The CDR3 consists of 14 residues. CDR3 protein: CATSDLTGSGELFF. The CDR3, as DNA: TGTGCCACCAGTGATTTAACTGGATCCGGGGAGCTGTTTTTT.

V is TRBV2 and J is TRBJ2-7, with 7 nucleotides matching TRBD1. J lost 4 bases, V lost 5 bases, and 5 bases had no gene match. The germline gives CDR1 SNHLY, CDR2 FYNNEI. This CDR3 comprises 13 residues. The CDR3 loop reads CASSRQGGYEQYF. The CDR3 DNA reads TGTGCCAGCAGTCGACAGGGTGGGTACGAGCAGTACTTC.

The chain recombines TRBV25-1 with TRBJ1-2; D unclear. Trimming stripped 7 bases from V and 1 base from J, with 10 bases between. Germline-derived CDR1 and CDR2 are MGHDK and SYGVNS. This CDR3 is 13 amino acids long. The chain's CDR3 is CASTQSLNYGYTF. The CDR3 DNA sequence: TGTGCCAGCACCCAGTCCCTTAACTATGGCTACACCTTC.

This clone was seen more than once but under ten times. J is TRBJ2-3 and V is TRBV5-6; TRBD2 matches 16 bases. This CDR3 region has 19 residues. J lost 2 bases, V lost 3 bases, and 9 bases had no gene match. Germline V gene data show CDR1 as SGHDT and CDR2 as YYEEEE. CDR3 sequence reads: CASSYPGLAGGLDTDTQYF. DNA for the CDR3: TGTGCCAGCAGCTACCCGGGACTAGCGGGGGGGTTAGACACAGATACGCAGTATTTT.

The rearrangement uses TRBV24-1 and TRBJ2-5, with 9 bases that match TRBD1. Germline V gene sequence: CDR1 KGHDR, CDR2 SFDVKD. This CDR3 contains 15 residues. V gave up 3 bases and J gave up 3 bases; unmatched junction bases: 4. The chain's CDR3 is CATSDLTGGKETQYF. The CDR3 DNA sequence: TGTGCCACCAGTGATCTGACAGGGGGGAAAGAGACCCAGTACTTC.

The chain is built from TRBV2 and TRBJ2-7; no definite D call. The CDR3 is 14 amino acids. The germline gives CDR1 SNHLY, CDR2 FYNNEI. Trimming removed 3 bases at V and 3 bases at J, with 12 bases between. The CDR3 DNA reads as TGTGCCAGCAGTGAGCAGAATGGCCTCTACGAGCAGTACTTC. Its protein is CASSEQNGLYEQYF.

The V and J genes are TRBV3-1 (or the pseudogene TRBV3-2) and TRBJ2-5, with TRBD2 matching over 7 bases. V shed 1 base, J shed 3 bases, and the junction held 8 bases outside the gene matches. Germline lookup yields CDR1 LGHDT and CDR2 YNNKEL (reference sequence). This CDR3 has 16 amino acids. The CDR3 loop is CASSQGPSGEKETQYF. DNA of the CDR3: TGTGCCAGCAGCCAAGGCCCTAGCGGAGAAAAAGAGACCCAGTACTTC.

The V gene is TRBV9, the J gene TRBJ2-7; no reliable D call. The germline V gene encodes CDR1 SGDLS and CDR2 YYNGEE. The CDR3 spans 10 residues. V gave up 1 base and J gave up 4 bases, with 0 bases separating them. The CDR3 sequence is CASSVYEQYF. The CDR3 DNA reads as TGTGCCAGCAGCGTATACGAGCAGTACTTC. Full variable domain (remainder filled in from reference TRBV9 and TRBJ2-7): DSGVTQTPKHLITATGQRVTLRCSPRSGDLSVYWYQQSLDQGLQFLIQYYNGEERAKGNILERFSAQQFPDLHSELNLSSLELGDSALYFCASSVYEQYFGPGTRLTVT.